The sequence of this TCR beta chain was determined in a study of Graves' ophthalmopathy and Graves' hyperthyroidism. Across the whole study: No ophthalmopathy within 18 months of follow-up signified stable hyperthyroidism. Study-level findings and limits: Also, most clonotypes expanded in the thyroid above 0.001 frequency appeared in blood. The model reached 65% to 71% sensitivity and around 72% specificity for predicting ophthalmopathy progression.

TCR beta CDR3 regions were amplified from RNA transcripts. HTBI primers were employed in first-round RT-PCR, then a second-round multiplex PCR followed. TCRdb reanalysed the multiplex PCR reads using MiXCR and keeps one entry per CDR3 protein. Of around 1,000,000 distinct CDR3 sequences in the sample, less than 45% were seen once. To note about this clonotype: Antigen specificity is unknown.

Clinicians made diagnoses from clinical symptoms, serum thyroxine, TRAb, thyroid ultrasound and orbital computed tomography. Germline lookup yields CDR1 SGHKS and CDR2 YYEKEE (reference sequence). Unmatched junction bases numbered 9, after V lost 7 bases and J lost 11 bases. The CDR3 has 12 residues. The chain employs TRBV5-5 and TRBJ2-7; TRBD2 matches 10 bases. Sequenced material: peripheral blood or thyroid tissue (not recorded which). The sequence came from an adult man with Graves' hyperthyroidism. The CDR3 DNA reads TGTGCCAGCGGTGGACTAGCGGTCACCGAGTACTTC. Amino acids: CASGGLAVTEYF.